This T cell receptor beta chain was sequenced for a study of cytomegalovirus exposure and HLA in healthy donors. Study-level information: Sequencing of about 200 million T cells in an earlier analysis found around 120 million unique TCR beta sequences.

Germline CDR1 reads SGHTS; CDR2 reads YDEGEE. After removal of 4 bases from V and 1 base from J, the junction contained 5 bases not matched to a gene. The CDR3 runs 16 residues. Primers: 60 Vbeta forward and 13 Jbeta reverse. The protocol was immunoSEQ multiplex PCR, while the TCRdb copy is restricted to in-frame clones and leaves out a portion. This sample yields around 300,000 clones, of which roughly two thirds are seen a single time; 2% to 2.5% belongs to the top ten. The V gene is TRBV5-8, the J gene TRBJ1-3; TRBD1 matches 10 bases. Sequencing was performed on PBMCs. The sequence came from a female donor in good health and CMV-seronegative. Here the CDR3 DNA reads TGTGCCAGCAGCCGCGGGGACAGGGGATCTGGAAACACCATATATTTT. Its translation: CASSRGDRGSGNTIYF. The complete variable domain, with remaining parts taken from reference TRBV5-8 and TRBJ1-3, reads EAGVTQSPTHLIKTRGQQATLRCSPISGHTSVYWYQQALGLGLQFLLWYDEGEERNRGNFPPRFSGRQFPNYSSELNVNALELEDSALYLCASSRGDRGSGNTIYFGEGSWLTVV.